The 27 T cell receptor beta chains below all came from one sample that was sequenced in a study of blood T cell repertoires in COVID-19. Assay: immunoSEQ multiplex PCR; the TCRdb copy retains only in-frame clones and omits some. The table has about 300,000 clones, about 89% seen once. The specimen was peripheral blood. These receptor sequences come from a man aged 18 to 30 who had recovered from COVID-19.

The V and J genes are TRBV7-9 and TRBJ1-1; D might be TRBD1 (6 bases). Germline CDR1 is SEHNR and CDR2 is FQNEAQ (reference sequence). This CDR3 is 13 amino acids long. V was clipped by 6 bases and J by 0 bases, with 8 bases between them. The chain's CDR3 is CASRQGLNTEAFF. In DNA form, the CDR3 reads TGTGCCAGCAGACAGGGCTTGAACACTGAAGCTTTCTTT.

This clone was seen a few times. This chain uses TRBV14 with TRBJ2-7; no definite D call. The V end was cut by 2 bases, the J end by 2 bases, with 7 bases between. Per the germline V gene, CDR1 is SGHDN and CDR2 is FVKESK. CDR3 length: 13 amino acids. CDR3 nucleotide sequence: TGTGCCAGCAGCCAAAACGGTCCCTACGAGCAGTACTTC. Amino acid sequence: CASSQNGPYEQYF.

The V gene is TRBV6-5, the J gene TRBJ1-3; D may be TRBD1 (6 bases). Between the trimmed V and J ends, which lost 0 bases and 0 bases, there was a span of 9 bases. Germline V CDR1 and CDR2: MNHEY, SVGAGI. The CDR3 spans 16 residues. This CDR3 is CASSYSGQPSGNTIYF. CDR3 nucleotides: TGTGCCAGCAGTTACTCAGGACAGCCCTCTGGAAACACCATATATTTT.

The chain couples TRBV19 to TRBJ1-1; 9 nucleotides agree with TRBD1. Germline V gene data show CDR1 as LNHDA and CDR2 as SQIVND (reference sequence). This CDR3 spans 14 amino acids. The V segment lost 3 bases and the J segment 6 bases; nucleotides outside the gene matches: 5. CDR3 region: CASSILTGGSEAFF. In DNA, the CDR3 is TGTGCCAGTAGTATTCTCACAGGGGGCTCTGAAGCTTTCTTT.

This clone appeared a single time. The chain is built from TRBV18 and TRBJ1-3; TRBD1 is a possible D gene (6 bases). In germline, CDR1 is KGHSH, CDR2 LQKENI. This CDR3 is built from 15 residues. V dropped 3 bases and J dropped 2 bases, with 11 bases sitting between them. The CDR3 reads CASSPPQGAGNTIYF. The CDR3 nucleotides read TGTGCCAGCTCACCCCCACAGGGAGCTGGAAACACCATATATTTT.

V gene TRBV5-4 combines with J gene TRBJ1-3, with D maybe TRBD1 (6 bases). Trimming removed 2 bases from V and 4 bases from J, with 13 bases in between. CDR1 and CDR2 from the germline V gene are SGHNT and YYREEE (reference sequence). This CDR3 spans 15 amino acids. The CDR3 bases are TGTGCCAGCAGCTTATCATCGGGACAAGGAAACACCATATATTTT. Translation gives CASSLSSGQGNTIYF.

This chain joins TRBV10-3 and TRBJ1-6, with a tentative D call TRBD1 (6 bases). The V end was cut by 8 bases, the J end by 7 bases, with 9 bases between. The germline gives CDR1 ENHRY, CDR2 SYGVKD. The CDR3 loop spans 12 amino acids. As DNA, the CDR3 is TGTGCCATCTCAACAGGGAATTCACCCCTCCACTTT. Amino acids: CAISTGNSPLHF.

The chain couples TRBV7-8 to TRBJ2-7, with 9 bases identical to TRBD1. The J segment lost 4 bases and the V segment lost 7 bases, leaving 5 bases of the junction unmatched. CDR1 is SGHVS and CDR2 is FQNEAQ in the germline V gene. This CDR3 is built from 13 residues. The CDR3 nucleotides read TGTGCCAGCACCGGGGACAGGGTGTACGAGCAGTACTTC. Its protein is CASTGDRVYEQYF. The variable domain in full, completed from reference TRBV7-8 and TRBJ2-7, reads GAGVSQSPRYKVAKRGQDVALRCDPISGHVSLFWYQQALGQGPEFLTYFQNEAQLDKSGLPSDRFFAERPEGSVSTLKIQRTQQEDSAVYLCASTGDRVYEQYFGPGTRLTVT.

The V call is TRBV3-1 (or the pseudogene TRBV3-2), the J call TRBJ2-7, with D possibly TRBD1 on 5 matching bases. The germline gives CDR1 LGHDT, CDR2 YNNKEL (reference sequence). The ends were cut back, 0 bases at V and 1 base at J, with 7 bases in the middle. This CDR3 is 14 amino acids long. CDR3 protein: CASSQDRTSYEQYF. CDR3 nucleotides: TGTGCCAGCAGCCAAGATAGGACATCCTACGAGCAGTACTTC.

This chain connects TRBV6-6 to TRBJ2-3; D is uncertain. The length of the CDR3 is 15 residues. The germline V gene encodes CDR1 MNHNY and CDR2 SVGAGI (reference sequence). V dropped 4 bases and J dropped 0 bases, with 11 bases sitting between them. The DNA for the CDR3 is TGTGCCAGCAGTTCAATAGATCACAGCACAGATACGCAGTATTTT. Amino acid sequence: CASSSIDHSTDTQYF.

V is TRBV7-8 and J is TRBJ1-5; D possibly corresponds to TRBD1 (6 bases). The V end lost 1 base, the J end lost 7 bases, and 14 bases lay between the germline ends. Germline CDR1 reads SGHVS; CDR2 reads FQNEAQ. This CDR3 region has 15 residues. The CDR3 DNA is TGTGCCAGCAGCTTAGTCAGGGGTGGGCGGCAGCCCCAGCATTTT. It yields the protein CASSLVRGGRQPQHF.

The chain is built from TRBV21-1 and TRBJ1-1; the listed D gene, TRBD1, was not tested against the DNA. TRBV21-1 counts as a pseudogene. The CDR3 has 15 residues. The CDR3 loop is CASSNAWTGSTEAFF. CDR3 bases: TGTGCCAGCAGCAATGCTTGGACAGGGAGCACTGAAGCTTTCTTT.

V is TRBV4-1 and J is TRBJ2-7; 11 bases align to TRBD2. The CDR3 length is 15 residues. Losses at the gene ends were 3 bases for V and 3 bases for J; bases not matched to a gene: 4. Germline V CDR1 and CDR2: MGHRA, YSYEKL. CDR3 sequence (DNA): TGCGCCAGCAGCCAGGGAGGACTAGCGGGCTACGAGCAGTACTTC. Its protein is CASSQGGLAGYEQYF.

This chain joins TRBV7-9 and TRBJ2-1, with 15 bases aligning to TRBD2. The CDR3 covers 19 residues. Germline V gene lookup returns CDR1 SEHNR and CDR2 FQNEAQ (reference sequence). The V and J ends lost 5 bases and 1 base, in that order; junction bases with no gene match: 9. DNA for the CDR3: TGTGCCAGCAGCCCACGGACTAGCGGGGGGGCGAGGTCCTACAATGAGCAGTTCTTC. It encodes CASSPRTSGGARSYNEQFF.

The rearrangement joins TRBV10-3 to TRBJ2-1, with 10 bases fitting TRBD1. V was clipped by 6 bases and J by 3 bases; unmatched bases: 8. The CDR3 is 16 residues long. Germline CDR1 ENHRY, CDR2 SYGVKD. The CDR3 DNA sequence: TGTGCCATCAGCCCCCAGGGGACAGGGGTCTACAATGAGCAGTTCTTC. It codes for CAISPQGTGVYNEQFF.

The rearrangement links TRBV6-5 to TRBJ1-6, with 9 bases identical to TRBD1. V shed 4 bases and J 9 bases; nucleotides not matched to a gene: 7. Germline CDR1 reads MNHEY; CDR2 reads SVGAGI. This CDR3 contains 15 residues. The CDR3 is CASSSRTGATSPLHF. The CDR3 DNA is TGTGCCAGCAGTTCGAGGACAGGGGCAACTTCACCCCTCCACTTT.

This chain uses TRBV4-1 with TRBJ2-5; D perhaps matches TRBD1 (6 bases). V gave up 0 bases and J gave up 1 base, with 18 bases separating them. The V gene's germline CDR1 is MGHRA and CDR2 YSYEKL. This CDR3 has 18 amino acids. In DNA form, the CDR3 reads TGCGCCAGCAGCCAAGATAATGGGAACAGGGCGCGCCAAGAGACCCAGTACTTC. It translates to CASSQDNGNRARQETQYF.

This chain joins TRBV2 and TRBJ2-1, with a weak D call TRBD2 (5 bases). Germline values: CDR1 SNHLY, CDR2 FYNNEI. V lost 7 bases, J lost 6 bases, and 13 bases lay in between. The length of the CDR3 is 13 residues. The CDR3 DNA is TGTGCCAGCACCGGGGATTCTAGCAATGAGCAGTTCTTC. As protein: CASTGDSSNEQFF.

The chain employs TRBV7-8 and TRBJ2-7, with 13 bases identical to TRBD2. Unmatched junction bases numbered 5, after V lost 3 bases and J lost 6 bases. Germline V gene sequence: CDR1 SGHVS, CDR2 FQNEAQ. The CDR3 extends over 15 amino acids. CDR3 sequence (DNA): TGTGCCAGCAGCTTGGGGACTAGCGGGACTCGCGAGCAGTACTTC. It specifies CASSLGTSGTREQYF.

This clone was recorded only once. Other DNA sequences from this sample encode an identical CDR3 as well. V usage is TRBV7-8 and J usage is TRBJ1-2; D not resolved. The CDR3 is made up of 14 amino acids. CDR1 and CDR2 from the germline V gene are SGHVS and FQNEAQ. Trimming stripped 1 base from V and 0 bases from J, with 6 bases between. The CDR3 DNA reads as TGTGCCAGCAGCTTAGAAGGAGCTAACTATGGCTACACCTTC. As protein: CASSLEGANYGYTF.

This chain links TRBV25-1 with TRBJ2-5, with D perhaps matching TRBD1 (6 bases). V gave up 2 bases and J gave up 5 bases, with 9 bases separating them. The CDR3 totals 13 residues. Germline lookup yields CDR1 MGHDK and CDR2 SYGVNS. The CDR3 DNA is TGTGCCAGCAGTGAAGGGGGCCCGGAGACCCAGTACTTC. The encoded protein is CASSEGGPETQYF.

This sequence joins TRBV27 and TRBJ2-7; no definite D call. V lost 6 bases and J lost 0, with 18 bases in between. This CDR3 is built from 16 residues. Germline V gene data show CDR1 as MNHEY and CDR2 as SMNVEV (reference sequence). This CDR3 reads CASSLAEEPSSYEQYF. CDR3 bases: TGTGCCAGCAGCCTCGCTGAGGAGCCGAGCTCCTACGAGCAGTACTTC.

This clone came up once. The chain recombines TRBV19 with TRBJ2-1; the D gene is possibly TRBD1 (7 bases). V was trimmed by 5 bases and J by 10 bases, leaving 12 bases between them. The CDR3 has 12 residues. Germline assignment: CDR1 LNHDA and CDR2 SQIVND (reference sequence). This chain's CDR3 is CASSQGGGEQFF. DNA of the CDR3: TGTGCCAGTAGTCAGGGGGGCGGCGAGCAGTTCTTC. The whole variable domain, remainder taken from reference TRBV19 and TRBJ2-1, is DGGITQSPKYLFRKEGQNVTLSCEQNLNHDAMYWYRQDPGQGLRLIYYSQIVNDFQKGDIAEGYSVSREKKESFPLTVTSAQKNPTAFYLCASSQGGGEQFFGPGTRLTVL.

This chain links TRBV10-3 with TRBJ2-5; perhaps TRBD2 as D (7 bases). The germline gives CDR1 ENHRY, CDR2 SYGVKD. V gave up 4 bases and J gave up 4 bases, with 10 bases separating them. The CDR3 covers 13 residues. The CDR3: CAISVGGAETQYF. CDR3 bases: TGTGCCATCAGTGTGGGGGGGGCAGAGACCCAGTACTTC.

This chain connects TRBV9 to TRBJ2-1, with TRBD2 identical over 9 bases. Germline CDR1 is SGDLS and CDR2 is YYNGEE. CDR3 length: 17 amino acids. J lost 7 bases, V lost 0 bases, and 11 bases had no gene match. The CDR3 nucleotides read TGTGCCAGCAGCGTAGGTGTCAGCGGGGGGTTTGGGAATGAGCAGTTCTTC. As protein: CASSVGVSGGFGNEQFF.

The rearrangement joins TRBV18 to TRBJ1-2, with unresolved D. The CDR3 sequence is 15 residues long. Per the germline V gene, CDR1 is KGHSH and CDR2 is LQKENI. V shed 0 bases and J shed 0 bases, with 8 bases lying between them. The CDR3 sequence is CASSPPGSANYGYTF. CDR3 DNA sequence: TGTGCCAGCTCACCACCGGGGAGCGCTAACTATGGCTACACCTTC.

This chain links TRBV5-1 with TRBJ2-5, with 8 bases lining up with TRBD1. The germline V gene has CDR1 SGHRS and CDR2 YFSETQ. Germline trimming cut 0 bases from V and 5 bases from J; bases unmatched to any gene: 6. CDR3 length: 15 amino acids. Here the CDR3 reads CASSLGTGTGETQYF. CDR3 coding DNA: TGCGCCAGCAGCTTGGGGACAGGGACAGGCGAGACCCAGTACTTC.